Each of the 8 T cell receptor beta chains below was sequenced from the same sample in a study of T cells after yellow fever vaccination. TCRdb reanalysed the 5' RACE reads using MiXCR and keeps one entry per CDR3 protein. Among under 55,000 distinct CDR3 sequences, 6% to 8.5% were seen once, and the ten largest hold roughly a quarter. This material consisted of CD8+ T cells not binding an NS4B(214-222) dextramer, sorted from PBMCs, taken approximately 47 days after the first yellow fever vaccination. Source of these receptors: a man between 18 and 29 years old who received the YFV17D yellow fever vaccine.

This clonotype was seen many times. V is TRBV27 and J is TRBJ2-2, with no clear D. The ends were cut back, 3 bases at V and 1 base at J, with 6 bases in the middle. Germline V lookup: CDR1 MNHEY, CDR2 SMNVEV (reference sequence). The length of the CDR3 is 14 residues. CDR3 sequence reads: CASSFLENTGELFF. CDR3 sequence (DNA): TGTGCCAGCAGTTTCCTGGAGAACACCGGGGAGCTGTTTTTT.

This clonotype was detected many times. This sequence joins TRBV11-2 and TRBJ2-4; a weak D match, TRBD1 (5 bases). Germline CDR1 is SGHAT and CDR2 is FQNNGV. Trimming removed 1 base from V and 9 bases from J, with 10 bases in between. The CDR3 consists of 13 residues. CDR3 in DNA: TGTGCCAGCAGCTTAGTCACAGGTGGCATTCAGTACTTC. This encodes CASSLVTGGIQYF. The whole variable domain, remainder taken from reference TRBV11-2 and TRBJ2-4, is EAGVAQSPRYKIIEKRQSVAFWCNPISGHATLYWYQQILGQGPKLLIQFQNNGVVDDSQLPKDRFSAERLKGVDSTLKIQPAKLEDSAVYLCASSLVTGGIQYFGAGTRLSVL.

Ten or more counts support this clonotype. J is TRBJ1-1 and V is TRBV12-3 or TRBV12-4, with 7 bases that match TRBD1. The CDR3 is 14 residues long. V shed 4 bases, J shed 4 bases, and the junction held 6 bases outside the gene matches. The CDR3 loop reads CASSSVTGPTEAFF. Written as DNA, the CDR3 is TGTGCCAGCAGTTCGGTGACAGGGCCCACTGAAGCTTTCTTT.

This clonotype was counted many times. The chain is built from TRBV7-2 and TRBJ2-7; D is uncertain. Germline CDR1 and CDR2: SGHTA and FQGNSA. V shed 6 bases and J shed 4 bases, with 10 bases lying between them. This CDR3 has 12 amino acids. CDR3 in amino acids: CASRPPGYEQYF. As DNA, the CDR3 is TGTGCCAGCAGACCGCCAGGATACGAGCAGTACTTC.

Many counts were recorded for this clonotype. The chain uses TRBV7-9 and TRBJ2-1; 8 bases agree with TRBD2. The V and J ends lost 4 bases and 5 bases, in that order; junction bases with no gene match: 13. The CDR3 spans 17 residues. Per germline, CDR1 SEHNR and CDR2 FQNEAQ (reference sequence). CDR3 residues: CASSSPMGSGEDNEQFF. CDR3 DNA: TGTGCCAGCAGCTCCCCGATGGGTAGCGGGGAGGACAATGAGCAGTTCTTC.

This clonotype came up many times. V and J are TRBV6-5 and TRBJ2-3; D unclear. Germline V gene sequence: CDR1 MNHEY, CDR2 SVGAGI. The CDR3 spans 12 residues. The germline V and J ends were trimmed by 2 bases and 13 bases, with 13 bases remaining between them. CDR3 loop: CASSYPGHIEYF. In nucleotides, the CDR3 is TGTGCCAGCAGTTACCCCGGGCACATAGAGTATTTT.

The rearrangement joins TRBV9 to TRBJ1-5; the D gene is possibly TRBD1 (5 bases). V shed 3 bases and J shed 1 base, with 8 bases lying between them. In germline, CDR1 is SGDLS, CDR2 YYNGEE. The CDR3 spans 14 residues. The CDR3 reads CASSAWGSNQPQHF. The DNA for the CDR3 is TGTGCCAGCAGCGCATGGGGCAGCAATCAGCCCCAGCATTTT.

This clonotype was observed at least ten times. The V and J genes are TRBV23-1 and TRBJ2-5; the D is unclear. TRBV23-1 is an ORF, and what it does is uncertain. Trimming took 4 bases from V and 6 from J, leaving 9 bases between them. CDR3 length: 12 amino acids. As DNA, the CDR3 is TGCGCCAGCAGTCCCCGAGAGAAGACCCAGTACTTC. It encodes CASSPREKTQYF.